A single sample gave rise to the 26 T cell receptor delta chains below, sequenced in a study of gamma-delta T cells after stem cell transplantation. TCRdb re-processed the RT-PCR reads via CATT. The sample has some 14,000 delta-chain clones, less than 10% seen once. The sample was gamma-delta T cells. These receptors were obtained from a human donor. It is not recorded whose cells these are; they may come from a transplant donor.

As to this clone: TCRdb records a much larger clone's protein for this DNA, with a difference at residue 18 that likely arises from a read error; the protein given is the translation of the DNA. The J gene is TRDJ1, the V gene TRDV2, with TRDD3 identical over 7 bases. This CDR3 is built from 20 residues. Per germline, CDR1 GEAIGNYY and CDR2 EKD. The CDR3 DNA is TGTGCCTGTGACAGCCTACGCTCATCTTCCCTGGGGGCGTACACCGATAAACACATCTTT. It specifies CACDSLRSSSLGAYTDKHIF.

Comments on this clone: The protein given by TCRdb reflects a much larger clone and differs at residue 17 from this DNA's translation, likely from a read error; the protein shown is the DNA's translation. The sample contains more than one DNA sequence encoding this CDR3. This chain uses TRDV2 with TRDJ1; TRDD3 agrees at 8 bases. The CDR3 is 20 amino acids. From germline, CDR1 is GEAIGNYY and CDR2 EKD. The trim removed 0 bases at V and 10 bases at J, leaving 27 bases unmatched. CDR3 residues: CACDTAEVLGAHRGAYTLIF. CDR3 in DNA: TGTGCCTGTGACACCGCTGAAGTACTGGGGGCTCACCGAGGGGCGTATACACTCATCTTT.

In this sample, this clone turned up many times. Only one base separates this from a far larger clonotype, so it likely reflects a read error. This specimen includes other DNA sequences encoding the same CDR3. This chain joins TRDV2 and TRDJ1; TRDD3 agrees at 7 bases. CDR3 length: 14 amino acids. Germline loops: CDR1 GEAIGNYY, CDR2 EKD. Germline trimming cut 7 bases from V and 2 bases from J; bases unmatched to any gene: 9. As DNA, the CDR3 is TGTGCCTGCGAGCCACTGGGGCGGACCGATAAACTCATCTTT. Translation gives CACEPLGRTDKLIF.

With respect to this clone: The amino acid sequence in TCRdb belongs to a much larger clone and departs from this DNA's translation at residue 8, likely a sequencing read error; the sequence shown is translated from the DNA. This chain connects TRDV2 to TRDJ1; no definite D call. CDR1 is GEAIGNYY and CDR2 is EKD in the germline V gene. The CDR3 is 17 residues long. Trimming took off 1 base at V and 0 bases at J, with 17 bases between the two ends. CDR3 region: CACDTVGVLAYTDKLIF. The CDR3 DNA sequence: TGTGCCTGTGACACAGTCGGGGTTCTGGCCTACACCGATAAACTCATCTTT.

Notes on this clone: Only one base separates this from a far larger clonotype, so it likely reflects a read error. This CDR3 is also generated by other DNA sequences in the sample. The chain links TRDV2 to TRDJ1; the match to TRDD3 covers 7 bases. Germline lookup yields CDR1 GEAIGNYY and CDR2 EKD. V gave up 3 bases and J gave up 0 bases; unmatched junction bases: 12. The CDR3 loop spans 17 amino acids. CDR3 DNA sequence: TGTGCCTGTGACGCAGTCCTGGGGGCTCCGTACACCGATAAACTCATCTTT. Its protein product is CACDAVLGAPYTDKLIF.

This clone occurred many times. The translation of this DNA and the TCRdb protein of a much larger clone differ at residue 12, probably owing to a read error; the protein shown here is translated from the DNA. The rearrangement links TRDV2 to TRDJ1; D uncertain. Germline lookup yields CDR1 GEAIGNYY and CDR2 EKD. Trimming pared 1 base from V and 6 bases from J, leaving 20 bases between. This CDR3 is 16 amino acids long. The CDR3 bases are TGTGCCTGTGACACGATTGGGTCCCGACCGGTCTATAAACTCATCTTT. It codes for CACDTIGSRPVYKLIF.

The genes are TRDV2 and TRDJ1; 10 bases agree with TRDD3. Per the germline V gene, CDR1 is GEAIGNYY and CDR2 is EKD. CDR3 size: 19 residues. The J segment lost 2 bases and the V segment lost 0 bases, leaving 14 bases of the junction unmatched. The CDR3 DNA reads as TGTGCCTGTGACACCGGAACGGGGGATACGCCCCCCTCAACCGATAAACTCATCTTT. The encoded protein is CACDTGTGDTPPSTDKLIF.

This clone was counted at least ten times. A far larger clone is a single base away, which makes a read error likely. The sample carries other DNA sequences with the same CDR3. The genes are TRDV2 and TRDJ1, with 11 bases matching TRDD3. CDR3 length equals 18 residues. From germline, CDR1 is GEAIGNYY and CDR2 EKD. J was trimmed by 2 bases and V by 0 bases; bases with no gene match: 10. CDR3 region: CACDTLKLLGDTTDKLIF. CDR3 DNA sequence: TGTGCCTGTGACACCCTAAAATTATTGGGGGATACGACCGATAAACTCATCTTT.

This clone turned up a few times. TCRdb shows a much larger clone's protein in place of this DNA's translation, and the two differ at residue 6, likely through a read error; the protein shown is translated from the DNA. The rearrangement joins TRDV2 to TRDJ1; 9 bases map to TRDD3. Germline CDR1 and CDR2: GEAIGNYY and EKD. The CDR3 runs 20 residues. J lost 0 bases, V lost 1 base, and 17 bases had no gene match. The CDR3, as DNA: TGTGCCTGTGACACGACGAATTTACTGGGGGACCCGACGTACACCGATAAACTCATCTTT. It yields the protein CACDTTNLLGDPTYTDKLIF.

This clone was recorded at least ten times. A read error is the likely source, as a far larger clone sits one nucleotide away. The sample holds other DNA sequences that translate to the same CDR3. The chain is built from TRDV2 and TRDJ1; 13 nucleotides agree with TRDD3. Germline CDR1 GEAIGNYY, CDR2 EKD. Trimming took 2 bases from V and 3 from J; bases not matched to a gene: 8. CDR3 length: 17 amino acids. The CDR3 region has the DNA TGTGCCTGTGACAGGCTACTGGGGGATACGCGGGCCGATAAACTCATCTTT. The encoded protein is CACDRLLGDTRADKLIF.

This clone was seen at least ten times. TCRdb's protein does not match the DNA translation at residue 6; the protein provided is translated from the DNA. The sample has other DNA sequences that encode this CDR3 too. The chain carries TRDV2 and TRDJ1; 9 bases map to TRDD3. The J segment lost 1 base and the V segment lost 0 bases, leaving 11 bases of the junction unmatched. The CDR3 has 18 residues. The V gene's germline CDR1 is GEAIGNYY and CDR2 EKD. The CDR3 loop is CACDTGQRPGGFTDKLIF. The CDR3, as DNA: TGTGCCTGTGACACCGGTCAGCGGCCTGGGGGATTCACCGATAAACTCATCTTT.

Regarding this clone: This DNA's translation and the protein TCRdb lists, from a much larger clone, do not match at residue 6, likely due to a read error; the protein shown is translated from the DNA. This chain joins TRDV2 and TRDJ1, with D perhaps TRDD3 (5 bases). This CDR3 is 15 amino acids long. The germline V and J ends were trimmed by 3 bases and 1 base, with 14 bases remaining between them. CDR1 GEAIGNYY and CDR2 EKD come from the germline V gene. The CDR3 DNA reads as TGTGCCTGTGACCTAATGGGGCAATCCACCGATAAACTCATCTTT. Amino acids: CACDLMGQSTDKLIF.

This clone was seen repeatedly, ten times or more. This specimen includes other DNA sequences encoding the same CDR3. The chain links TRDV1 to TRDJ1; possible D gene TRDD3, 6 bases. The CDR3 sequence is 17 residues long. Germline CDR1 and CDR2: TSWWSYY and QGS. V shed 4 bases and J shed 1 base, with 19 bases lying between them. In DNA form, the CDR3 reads TGTGCTCTTGGGGGTGAAATGGGGGGAGGTATCACCGATAAACTCATCTTT. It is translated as CALGGEMGGGITDKLIF.

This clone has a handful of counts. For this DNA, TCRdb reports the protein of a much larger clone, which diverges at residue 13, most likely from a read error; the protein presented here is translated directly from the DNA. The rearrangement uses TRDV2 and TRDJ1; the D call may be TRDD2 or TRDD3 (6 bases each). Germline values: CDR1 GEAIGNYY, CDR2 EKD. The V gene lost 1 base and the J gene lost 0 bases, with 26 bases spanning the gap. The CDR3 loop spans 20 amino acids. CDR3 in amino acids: CACDTLLRATGTANTDKLIF. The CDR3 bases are TGTGCCTGTGACACTCTCCTACGGGCCACTGGGACCGCGAACACCGATAAACTCATCTTT.

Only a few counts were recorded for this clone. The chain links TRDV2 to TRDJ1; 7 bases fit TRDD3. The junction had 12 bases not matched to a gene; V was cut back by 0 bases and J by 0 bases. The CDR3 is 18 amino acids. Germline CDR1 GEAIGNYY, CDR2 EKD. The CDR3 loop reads CACDTSGGDSPYTDKLIF. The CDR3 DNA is TGTGCCTGTGACACCAGTGGCGGGGATAGTCCGTACACCGATAAACTCATCTTT.

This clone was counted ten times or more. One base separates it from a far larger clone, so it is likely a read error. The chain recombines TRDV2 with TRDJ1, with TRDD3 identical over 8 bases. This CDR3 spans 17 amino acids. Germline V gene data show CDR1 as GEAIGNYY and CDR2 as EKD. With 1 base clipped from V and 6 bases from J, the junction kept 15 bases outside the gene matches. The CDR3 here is CACDTLGGLGGQYKLIF. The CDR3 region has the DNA TGTGCCTGTGACACTTTGGGCGGACTGGGGGGCCAGTATAAACTCATCTTT.

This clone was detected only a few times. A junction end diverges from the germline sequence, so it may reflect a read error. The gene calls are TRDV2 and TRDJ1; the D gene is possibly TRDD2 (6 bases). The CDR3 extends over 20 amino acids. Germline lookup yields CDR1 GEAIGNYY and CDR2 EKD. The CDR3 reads CACDTLLRATVTTNTDTLIF. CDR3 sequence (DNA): TGTGCCTGTGACACTCTCCTACGGGCCACTGTGACCACTAACACCGATACACTCATCTTT.

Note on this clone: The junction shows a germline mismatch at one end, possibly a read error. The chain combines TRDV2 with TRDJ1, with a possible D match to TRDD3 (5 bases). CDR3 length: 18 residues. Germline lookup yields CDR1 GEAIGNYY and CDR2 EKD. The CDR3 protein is CACDILSIGVQNTEKLIF. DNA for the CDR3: TGTGCCTGTGACATTCTCTCTATTGGGGTCCAAAACACCGAAAAACTCATCTTT.

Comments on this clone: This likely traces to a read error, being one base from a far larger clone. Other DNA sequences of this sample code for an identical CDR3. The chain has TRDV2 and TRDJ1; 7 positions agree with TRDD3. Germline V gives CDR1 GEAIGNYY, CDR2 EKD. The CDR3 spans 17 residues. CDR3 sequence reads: CACERLGANRGTDKLIF. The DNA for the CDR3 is TGTGCCTGTGAGAGGCTGGGGGCGAACCGGGGTACCGACAAACTCATCTTT.

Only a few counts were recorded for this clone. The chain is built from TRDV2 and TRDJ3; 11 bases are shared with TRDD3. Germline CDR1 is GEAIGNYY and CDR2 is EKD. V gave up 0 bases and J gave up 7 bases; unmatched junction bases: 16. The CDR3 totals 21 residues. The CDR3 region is CACDTLPGGYKISFDTRQMFF. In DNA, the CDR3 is TGTGCCTGTGACACCCTTCCTGGGGGATACAAGATCTCCTTTGACACCCGACAGATGTTTTTC.

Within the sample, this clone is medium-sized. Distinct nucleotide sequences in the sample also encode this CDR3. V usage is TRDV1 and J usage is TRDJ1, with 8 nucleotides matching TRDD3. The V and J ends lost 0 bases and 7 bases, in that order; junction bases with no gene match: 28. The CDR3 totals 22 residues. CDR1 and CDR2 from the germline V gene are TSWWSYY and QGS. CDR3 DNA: TGTGCTCTTGGGGAACTCATAATCCTTCCCCTCTGGCGGGATACGGTCGTTGGTAAACTCATCTTT. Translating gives CALGELIILPLWRDTVVGKLIF.

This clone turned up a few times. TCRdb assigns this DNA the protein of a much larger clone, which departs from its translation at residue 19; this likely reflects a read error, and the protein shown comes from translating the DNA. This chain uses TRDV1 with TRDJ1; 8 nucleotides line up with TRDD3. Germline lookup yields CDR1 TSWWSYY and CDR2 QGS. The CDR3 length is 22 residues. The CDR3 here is CALGEGVPIRGIREKNTDRLIF. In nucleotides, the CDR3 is TGTGCTCTTGGGGAGGGGGTTCCTATTCGAGGGATACGCGAGAAAAACACCGATAGACTCATCTTT.

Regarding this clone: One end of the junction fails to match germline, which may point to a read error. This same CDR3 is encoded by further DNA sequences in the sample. As DNA, the CDR3 is TGTGCCTGTGACACTCTCCCTTCTAGGGCTGTGGTCTCTTACACCGATACACTCATCTTT. Its protein product is CACDTLPSRAVVSYTDTLIF. The gene calls are TRDV2 and TRDJ1, with D perhaps being TRDD2 or TRDD3 (5 bases each). The CDR3 loop spans 20 amino acids. From germline, CDR1 is GEAIGNYY and CDR2 EKD.

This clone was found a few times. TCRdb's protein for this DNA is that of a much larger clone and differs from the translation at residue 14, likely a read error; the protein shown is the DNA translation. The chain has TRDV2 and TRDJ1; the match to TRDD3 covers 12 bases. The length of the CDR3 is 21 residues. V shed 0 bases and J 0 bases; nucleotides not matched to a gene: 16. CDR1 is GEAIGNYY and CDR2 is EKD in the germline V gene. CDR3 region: CACDTVTGGYNGTAYTDKLIF. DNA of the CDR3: TGTGCCTGTGACACCGTCACTGGGGGATACAACGGGACTGCGTACACCGATAAACTCATCTTT.

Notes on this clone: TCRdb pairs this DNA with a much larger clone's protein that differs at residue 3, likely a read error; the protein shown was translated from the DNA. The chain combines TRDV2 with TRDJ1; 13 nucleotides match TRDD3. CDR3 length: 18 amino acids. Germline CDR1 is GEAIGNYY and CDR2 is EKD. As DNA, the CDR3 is TGTGCCGGTGACACCCTAAAATTACTGGGGGATACGACCGATAAACTCATCTTT. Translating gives CAGDTLKLLGDTTDKLIF.

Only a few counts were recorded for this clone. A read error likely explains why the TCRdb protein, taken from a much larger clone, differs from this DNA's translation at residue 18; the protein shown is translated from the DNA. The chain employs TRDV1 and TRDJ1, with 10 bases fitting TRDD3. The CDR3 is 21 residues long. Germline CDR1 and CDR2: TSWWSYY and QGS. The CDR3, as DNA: TGTGCTCTTGGGGAAATGGGCCTCCTACGCCCCTTTGGGGGATACACCGATAGACTCATCTTT. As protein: CALGEMGLLRPFGGYTDRLIF.